Presented here are 27 T cell receptor beta chains from one specimen sequenced in a study of blood T cell repertoires in COVID-19 (dated by TCRdb to about 2020). Library prep was done by the immunoSEQ multiplex PCR assay. In TCRdb, the immuneACCESS table is reduced to in-frame sequences with V and J assigned. These tables do not hold every clone; where another copy was compared, an unresolved V gene accounts for under half, and the others remain unexplained. Recorded for this sample are under 200,000 clones; around 82% of them occurred a single time. The biggest ten clones account for approximately 18% of the sample. The material sequenced was PBMCs or T cells enriched from blood (not recorded which). These receptors came from a man aged 55 to 70 who had recovered from COVID-19.

The rearrangement joins TRBV6-5 to TRBJ1-5, with 8 bases identical to TRBD1. This CDR3 contains 14 residues. V was pared by 11 bases and J by 4 bases, with 10 bases of the junction left unmatched. CDR1 is MNHEY, CDR2 SVGAGI, per germline. CDR3 DNA sequence: TGTGCCTCCATCCTGGACAGGGTGAATCAGCCCCAGCATTTT. Its translation: CASILDRVNQPQHF.

The genes are TRBV12-3 or TRBV12-4 and TRBJ1-2; D call uncertain. There are 11 residues in the CDR3. V was pared by 6 bases and J by 4 bases, with 6 bases between. CDR3 loop: CASRHSYGYTF. CDR3 coding DNA: TGTGCCAGCAGACACAGCTATGGCTACACCTTC.

This rearrangement joins TRBV6-5 to TRBJ1-3; D is unresolved. The germline CDR1 and CDR2 sequences are MNHEY and SVGAGI. V lost 3 bases and J lost 0, with 9 bases in between. CDR3 size: 15 residues. The CDR3 nucleotides read TGTGCCAGCAGTTATTGGTCAGACTCTGGAAACACCATATATTTT. Translated: CASSYWSDSGNTIYF.

The V call is TRBV19, the J call TRBJ2-1; 7 bases match TRBD2. V lost 1 base, J lost 3 bases, and 3 bases stayed unmatched. Germline assignment: CDR1 LNHDA and CDR2 SQIVND (reference sequence). The CDR3 runs 15 residues. The CDR3 here is CASSIGRGVYNEQFF. The CDR3 coding sequence is TGTGCCAGTAGTATAGGACGGGGGGTCTACAATGAGCAGTTCTTC.

This clone was picked up one time. The J gene is TRBJ2-1, the V gene TRBV19; D gene uncertain. CDR1 LNHDA and CDR2 SQIVND come from the germline V gene (reference sequence). The V end was cut by 6 bases, the J end by 5 bases, with 14 bases between. The CDR3 is 14 residues long. Written as DNA, the CDR3 is TGTGCCAGTAGCGAGCCACAGAGCCACAATGAGCAGTTCTTC. Translating it yields CASSEPQSHNEQFF.

This chain uses TRBV5-5 with TRBJ2-1; TRBD1 might be the D (5 bases). The CDR3 runs 16 residues. Germline loops: CDR1 SGHKS, CDR2 YYEKEE (reference sequence). Trimming stripped 1 base from V and 0 bases from J, with 11 bases between. CDR3 nucleotides: TGTGCCAGCAGCTTGCACGCAGGGCTCTCCTACAATGAGCAGTTCTTC. It encodes CASSLHAGLSYNEQFF.

The chain carries TRBV27 and TRBJ2-1; 9 nucleotides line up with TRBD2. J was trimmed by 7 bases and V by 4 bases; bases with no gene match: 8. Germline V lookup: CDR1 MNHEY, CDR2 SMNVEV (reference sequence). The CDR3 runs to 15 residues. CDR3 sequence reads: CASSSLAGVTNEQFF. CDR3 in DNA: TGTGCCAGCAGTTCTTTAGCGGGAGTAACGAATGAGCAGTTCTTC.

This chain links TRBV20-1 with TRBJ2-3; 8 nucleotides line up with TRBD2. With 3 bases clipped from V and 6 bases from J, the junction kept 14 bases outside the gene matches. CDR1 DFQATT and CDR2 SNEGSKA come from the germline V gene (reference sequence). The CDR3 extends over 16 amino acids. In DNA, the CDR3 is TGCAGTGCTAGTACCGCCACGAGCGGGAGAGTGGATACGCAGTATTTT. This sequence encodes CSASTATSGRVDTQYF.

The chain couples TRBV4-1 to TRBJ1-6, with D possibly being TRBD1 (5 bases). CDR3 length: 16 residues. The V end was cut by 1 base, the J end by 3 bases, with 10 bases between. Germline lookup yields CDR1 MGHRA and CDR2 YSYEKL. CDR3 in amino acids: CASSQAGRDYNSPLHF. The CDR3 nucleotides read TGCGCCAGCAGCCAAGCAGGCAGGGACTATAATTCACCCCTCCACTTT.

The chain employs TRBV27 and TRBJ1-1, with TRBD1 as a possible D gene (6 bases). CDR1 is MNHEY, CDR2 SMNVEV, per germline (reference sequence). The V end lost 7 bases, the J end lost 3 bases, and 15 bases lay between the germline ends. The CDR3 spans 14 residues. The CDR3 loop is CASTLQGGYTEAFF. CDR3 bases: TGTGCCAGCACTCTACAGGGAGGGTACACTGAAGCTTTCTTT.

This clone occurred once. V and J are TRBV24-1 and TRBJ1-2; 9 bases map to TRBD1. Trimming cost V 1 base and J 7 bases; bases outside gene matches: 3. CDR3 size: 14 residues. Germline lookup yields CDR1 KGHDR and CDR2 SFDVKD. The chain's CDR3 is CATSDLQGASGYTF. The CDR3 DNA sequence: TGTGCCACCAGTGATTTACAGGGGGCGTCTGGCTACACCTTC.

The genes are TRBV19 and TRBJ1-5; 9 bases fit TRBD1. Germline CDR1 is LNHDA and CDR2 is SQIVND (reference sequence). The CDR3 covers 16 residues. Losses at the gene ends were 4 bases for V and 0 bases for J; bases not matched to a gene: 4. The DNA for the CDR3 is TGTGCCAGTAGTACAACAGGGGGCTCTAGCAATCAGCCCCAGCATTTT. Protein product: CASSTTGGSSNQPQHF.

The chain combines TRBV6-2 or TRBV6-3 with TRBJ2-1; 9 bases fit TRBD2. The CDR3 has 15 residues. CDR1 and CDR2 (germline): MNHEY, SVGEGT. The junction had 7 bases not matched to a gene; V was cut back by 5 bases and J by 5 bases. The CDR3 DNA is TGTGCCAGCAGTGACCGCGGGGGGGTCAACAATGAGCAGTTCTTC. Protein: CASSDRGGVNNEQFF.

The J gene is TRBJ1-2, the V gene TRBV29-1, with D tentatively TRBD1 (6 bases). Deletions cut 6 bases from V and 7 bases from J, with 15 bases between. Germline CDR1 reads SQVTM; CDR2 reads ANQGSEA. This CDR3 has 12 amino acids. The CDR3: CSVEGPRGGYTF. Here the CDR3 DNA reads TGCAGCGTCGAGGGCCCCAGGGGTGGCTACACCTTC.

In nucleotides, the CDR3 is TGTGCCAGCAGCTTACGGACCCCGCCAGCGGGAGATCACGAGCAGTACTTC. As protein: CASSLRTPPAGDHEQYF. The chain links TRBV7-8 to TRBJ2-7; the match to TRBD2 covers 8 bases. V dropped 2 bases and J dropped 5; count of bases not matched to a gene: 14. CDR3 size: 17 residues. Germline lookup yields CDR1 SGHVS and CDR2 FQNEAQ.

The chain combines TRBV11-2 with TRBJ1-1; D not resolved. V was shortened by 4 bases and J by 4 bases, with 7 bases between the two germline ends. The CDR3 length is 12 residues. Germline V gene lookup returns CDR1 SGHAT and CDR2 FQNNGV. CDR3 loop: CASSSTSTEAFF. The CDR3, as DNA: TGTGCCAGCAGCTCAACATCCACTGAAGCTTTCTTT.

The rearrangement joins TRBV12-5 to TRBJ2-7; 11 nucleotides line up with TRBD2. CDR1 and CDR2 from the germline V gene are LGHNT and FRNRAP. There are 17 residues in the CDR3. V lost 1 base, J lost 5 bases, and 10 bases stayed unmatched. In DNA form, the CDR3 reads TGTGCTAGTGGTTTGGACCTCAGACTAGCGGGAAAGAACGAGCAGTACTTC. Protein: CASGLDLRLAGKNEQYF.

This sequence joins TRBV19 and TRBJ2-1; 9 bases match TRBD2. Germline CDR1 is LNHDA and CDR2 is SQIVND (reference sequence). This CDR3 has 17 residues. With V trimmed by 4 bases and J by 8 bases, 15 bases remained unmatched. The DNA of the CDR3 is TGTGCCAGTAGTACTCCTTTGGCGGGGGGGCGTCTACATGAGCAGTTCTTC. The encoded protein is CASSTPLAGGRLHEQFF.

The chain employs TRBV11-2 and TRBJ1-1, with 8 nucleotides matching TRBD1. V was clipped by 1 base and J by 8 bases; unmatched bases: 0. From germline, CDR1 is SGHAT and CDR2 FQNNGV. This CDR3 comprises 12 residues. CDR3 residues: CASSLGQGEAFF. The CDR3 DNA is TGTGCCAGCAGCTTAGGACAGGGGGAAGCTTTCTTT.

J is TRBJ1-4 and V is TRBV9; no reliable D call. Germline V gives CDR1 SGDLS, CDR2 YYNGEE. Trimming took 7 bases from V and 5 from J, leaving 18 bases between them. CDR3 length: 15 amino acids. This CDR3 is CASCANGLPNEKLFF. The CDR3, as DNA: TGTGCCAGCTGCGCGAATGGACTGCCAAATGAAAAACTGTTTTTT.

This chain uses TRBV30 with TRBJ1-2; TRBD1 might be the D (5 bases). This CDR3 contains 13 residues. V lost 1 base and J lost 7, with 13 bases in between. Germline V lookup: CDR1 GTSNPN, CDR2 SVGIG (reference sequence). CDR3: CAWSESGLGGYTF. The CDR3 DNA is TGTGCCTGGAGTGAATCAGGGTTGGGTGGCTACACCTTC. Using reference TRBV30 and TRBJ1-2 for the parts outside the CDR3, the full variable domain is SQTIHQWPATLVQPVGSPLSLECTVEGTSNPNLYWYRQAAGRGLQLLFYSVGIGQISSEVPQNLSASRPQDRQFILSSKKLLLSDSGFYLCAWSESGLGGYTFGSGTRLTVV.

The chain recombines TRBV28 with TRBJ1-6; D might be TRBD1 (6 bases). Germline-derived CDR1 and CDR2 are MDHEN and SYDVKM. The CDR3 is 16 amino acids. Trimming took off 4 bases at V and 10 bases at J, with 20 bases between the two ends. In nucleotides, the CDR3 is TGTGCCAGCAGTTCCCCCTACAGGGCGAAAGAATCACCCCTCCACTTT. Amino acids: CASSSPYRAKESPLHF.

The chain combines TRBV7-9 with TRBJ2-7; 10 bases are shared with TRBD1. The germline V gene encodes CDR1 SEHNR and CDR2 FQNEAQ (reference sequence). The CDR3 extends over 15 amino acids. Trimming removed 5 bases from V and 2 bases from J; junction bases left unmatched: 6. The CDR3 reads CASSLSGQGPYEQYF. CDR3 nucleotide sequence: TGTGCCAGCAGCCTATCGGGACAGGGGCCCTACGAGCAGTACTTC.

This chain connects TRBV28 to TRBJ2-1, with D perhaps matching TRBD2 (5 bases). The CDR3 totals 14 residues. V dropped 2 bases and J dropped 4 bases, with 9 bases sitting between them. CDR1 is MDHEN and CDR2 is SYDVKM in the germline V gene. CDR3 protein: CASSLGGFYNEQFF. Written as DNA, the CDR3 is TGTGCCAGCAGTTTAGGCGGGTTTTACAATGAGCAGTTCTTC.

The rearrangement joins TRBV13 to TRBJ2-7; 10 nucleotides line up with TRBD2. The length of the CDR3 is 17 residues. Per germline, CDR1 PRHDT and CDR2 FYEKMQ (reference sequence). J lost 3 bases, V lost 2 bases, and 10 bases had no gene match. CDR3 nucleotides: TGTGCCAGCAGCTTAAGGATTGGGTCTAGCGGGAGCTACGAGCAGTACTTC. This codes for CASSLRIGSSGSYEQYF.

The rearrangement uses TRBV19 and TRBJ2-7; 7 bases fit TRBD2. Germline assignment: CDR1 LNHDA and CDR2 SQIVND (reference sequence). V gave up 5 bases and J gave up 3 bases; unmatched junction bases: 7. CDR3 size: 14 residues. CDR3 loop: CASSRSGTNYEQYF. In DNA form, the CDR3 reads TGTGCCAGTAGTCGTTCCGGGACTAACTACGAGCAGTACTTC. The full variable domain, in which reference TRBV19 and TRBJ2-7 provide the parts outside the CDR3, is DGGITQSPKYLFRKEGQNVTLSCEQNLNHDAMYWYRQDPGQGLRLIYYSQIVNDFQKGDIAEGYSVSREKKESFPLTVTSAQKNPTAFYLCASSRSGTNYEQYFGPGTRLTVT.

This clone showed up just once. The J gene is TRBJ2-3, the V gene TRBV19; maybe TRBD1 (5 bases). The germline V gene encodes CDR1 LNHDA and CDR2 SQIVND (reference sequence). V shed 0 bases and J shed 2 bases, with 12 bases lying between them. The CDR3 spans 16 residues. Here the CDR3 reads CASSIDGQGSTDTQYF. The CDR3 DNA reads as TGTGCCAGTAGTATAGATGGTCAGGGTTCCACAGATACGCAGTATTTT.